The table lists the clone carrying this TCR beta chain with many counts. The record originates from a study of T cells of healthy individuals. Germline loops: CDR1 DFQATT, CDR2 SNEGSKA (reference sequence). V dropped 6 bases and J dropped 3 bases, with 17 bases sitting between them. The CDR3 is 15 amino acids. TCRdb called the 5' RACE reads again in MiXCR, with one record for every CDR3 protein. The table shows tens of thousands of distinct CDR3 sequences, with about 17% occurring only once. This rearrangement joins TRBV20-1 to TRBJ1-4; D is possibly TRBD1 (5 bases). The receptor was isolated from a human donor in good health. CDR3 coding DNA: TGCAGTGCATACCCACACGGGACCGCTAATGAAAAACTGTTTTTT. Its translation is CSAYPHGTANEKLFF.